This T cell receptor (beta chain) was captured by sequencing in a study of cytomegalovirus exposure and HLA in healthy donors (dated by TCRdb to 2016 to 2017). Study-wide context: According to a later analysis, one platform produced both the roughly 110 validation repertoires and the roughly 650 repertoires of the first cohort. Along with the approximately 670-subject first cohort, a separate validation cohort of over 90 different subjects was used. The study aimed to test whether cataloging public T cell receptors could reveal signatures of past pathogen exposure. To predict cytomegalovirus infection status, the study brought together high-throughput TCR immunosequencing, statistical association of individual TCRs with disease status, and machine learning. Broader findings and caveats from the paper: The authors suggested that the approach could potentially be generalized to other disease states and immunological phenotypes. Most TCR sequences were observed very rarely across donors, whereas some public TCRs were present in many individuals. Of the cluster scores, 94% were above 0 in a later analysis, which found that TCRs clustered in the first cohort also tended to co-occur in the 95 to 150 validation repertoires. A later analysis lacked HLA typing for the validation cohort, so it scored co-occurrence in that cohort across all 110 or so repertoires. In the study, approximately 150 TCR beta chains were listed as associated with cytomegalovirus. Cytomegalovirus status was reported to be diagnosed by the classifier with high specificity and sensitivity in both the original and validation cohorts. In vitro tests confirmed that a few of the cytomegalovirus-associated TCR beta chains recognize cytomegalovirus antigens.

The donors were included in the validation cohort of 120 subjects, a group kept apart from the approximately 700-subject first cohort. V loses 3 bases at its end and J loses 3 bases; junction bases beyond the gene matches: 4. CDR1 and CDR2 are read off the germline V gene (reference sequence) as SGHNT and YYREEE. From cysteine to phenylalanine, the CDR3 is 15 amino acids long. Only the CDR3 part of the read is kept: 45 bases, read in frame from the first base. The library came from the immunoSEQ multiplex PCR assay. In the authors' own workflow: A statistical classification framework was built to diagnose cytomegalovirus status from the catalog of TCR beta chain sequences. In TCRdb, the immuneACCESS table is reduced to in-frame sequences with V and J assigned. These tables do not hold every clone; where another copy was compared, an unresolved V gene accounts for under half, and the others remain unexplained. The V and J calls and the clone size are those of that table, but D and trimming were determined from the DNA. The sample data list around 300,000 clones, and 88% of these were observed just once. The leading ten clones occupy about 0.96% of the sample.

As concerns this clone: What antigen it recognizes has not been identified. No base-level quality is on record; no much larger clone is a single base apart.

The sample taken for sequencing was PBMCs. The V gene is TRBV5-4 and the J gene is TRBJ2-7, and TRBD2 aligns with 12 junction nucleotides. This receptor was taken from a man aged 30 to 39 in good health and CMV-seronegative. The CDR3 corresponds to CASSSQTSGGYEQYF. The DNA sequence is as follows: TGTGCCAGCAGCTCTCAGACTAGCGGGGGCTACGAGCAGTACTTC.